The next 7 T cell receptor beta chains were all read from a single sample in a study of shared clonotypes between healthy human individuals. Libraries were prepared by immunoSEQ multiplex PCR; TCRdb keeps only in-frame clonotypes and omits some of them. The data contain over a million clones, about four fifths of them seen just once; the ten biggest clones take up roughly 0.57%. Sequenced material: memory CD4+ T cells from PBMCs. Subset defined: CD45RA-negative fraction. These receptors originate from a man between 18 and 35 years old in good health. Some clones in this sample may be carry-over from other donors' samples.

On this clone: A single base separates this from a much larger clone, so it may be a read error. Other DNA sequences in the sample encode the same CDR3. This sequence joins TRBV5-6 and TRBJ1-1; no clear D. Germline assignment: CDR1 SGHDT and CDR2 YYEEEE. The CDR3 loop spans 11 amino acids. CDR3 DNA sequence: TGTGCCAGCAGCCTTAACACTGAAGCCTTCTTT. It translates to CASSLNTEAFF.

On this clone itself: Other nucleotide sequences from this sample produce the same CDR3. The chain has TRBV20-1 and TRBJ2-7; D ambiguous. CDR3 size: 11 residues. Germline V lookup: CDR1 DFQATT, CDR2 SNEGSKA (reference sequence). Trimming cost V 5 bases and J 2 bases, with 7 bases left between them. The CDR3 bases are TGCAGTGCTCCAGAAACCTACGAGCAGTACTTC. Its translation: CSAPETYEQYF.

This chain connects TRBV7-9 to TRBJ2-1; D is uncertain. Germline V gene sequence: CDR1 SEHNR, CDR2 FQNEAQ (reference sequence). The CDR3 runs 11 residues. Trimming shortened V by 3 bases and J by 5 bases, and 2 bases separated the two germline ends. CDR3 in DNA: TGTGCCAGCAGCTTTCACAATGAGCAGTTCTTC. Amino acid sequence: CASSFHNEQFF.

The gene calls are TRBV9 and TRBJ2-7, with a tentative D call TRBD1 (6 bases). CDR3 length: 16 residues. Germline V gene data show CDR1 as SGDLS and CDR2 as YYNGEE. V lost 4 bases to trimming and J lost 0 bases, with 17 bases between them. Written as DNA, the CDR3 is TGTGCCAGCAGCCTCAGGGGTGGGACCAGCTCCTACGAGCAGTACTTC. This encodes CASSLRGGTSSYEQYF.

About this clone itself: This probably arose from a read error, given a far larger clone one base away. The chain carries TRBV30 and TRBJ1-1; unclear D gene. The CDR3 length is 15 residues. Germline V gives CDR1 GTSNPN, CDR2 SVGIG (reference sequence). DNA of the CDR3: TGTGCCCGGAGGGAGCAAGGGTTCATGGGCACTGAAGCTTTCTTT. Amino acid sequence: CARREQGFMGTEAFF.

This sequence joins TRBV6-5 and TRBJ1-4; D might be TRBD1 (5 bases). The CDR3 is made up of 15 amino acids. Trimming removed 6 bases from V and 4 bases from J, with 15 bases in between. CDR1 and CDR2 from the germline V gene are MNHEY and SVGAGI. The DNA for the CDR3 is TGTGCCAGCAGGCAAACAGGATCGGGTAATGAAAAACTGTTTTTT. The encoded protein is CASRQTGSGNEKLFF.

The chain uses TRBV4-1 and TRBJ1-3; no firm D call. CDR1 MGHRA and CDR2 YSYEKL come from the germline V gene. The germline V and J ends were trimmed by 2 bases and 2 bases, with 16 bases remaining between them. The CDR3 contains 17 residues. Here the CDR3 DNA reads TGCGCCAGCAGCCAACCCGACCGTTGGGAGACTGGAAACACCATATATTTT. Encoded protein: CASSQPDRWETGNTIYF.